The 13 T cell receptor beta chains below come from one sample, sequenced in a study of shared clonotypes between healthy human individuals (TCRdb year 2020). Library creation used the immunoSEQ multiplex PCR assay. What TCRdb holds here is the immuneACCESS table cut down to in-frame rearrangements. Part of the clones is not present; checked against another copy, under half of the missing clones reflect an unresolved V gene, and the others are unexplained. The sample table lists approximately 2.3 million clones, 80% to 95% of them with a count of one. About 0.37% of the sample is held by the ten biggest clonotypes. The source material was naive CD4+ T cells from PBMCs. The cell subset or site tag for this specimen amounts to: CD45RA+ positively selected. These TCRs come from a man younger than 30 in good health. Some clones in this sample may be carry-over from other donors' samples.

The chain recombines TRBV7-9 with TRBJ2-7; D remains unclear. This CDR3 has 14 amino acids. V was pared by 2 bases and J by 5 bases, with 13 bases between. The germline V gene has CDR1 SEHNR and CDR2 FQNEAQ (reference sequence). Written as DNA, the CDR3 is TGTGCCAGCAGCTTATCGGACGGCCTTGACGAGCAGTACTTC. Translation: CASSLSDGLDEQYF.

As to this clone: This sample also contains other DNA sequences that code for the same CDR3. For the CDR3, the DNA is TGTGCCAGTAGTATTAGAGGCGTGAACACTGAAGCTTTCTTT. It encodes CASSIRGVNTEAFF. The gene calls are TRBV19 and TRBJ1-1; unclear D gene. Germline V lookup: CDR1 LNHDA, CDR2 SQIVND (reference sequence). The CDR3 runs 14 residues. Trimming removed 3 bases at V and 0 bases at J, with 8 bases between. The variable domain in full, completed from reference TRBV19 and TRBJ1-1, reads DGGITQSPKYLFRKEGQNVTLSCEQNLNHDAMYWYRQDPGQGLRLIYYSQIVNDFQKGDIAEGYSVSREKKESFPLTVTSAQKNPTAFYLCASSIRGVNTEAFFGQGTRLTVV.

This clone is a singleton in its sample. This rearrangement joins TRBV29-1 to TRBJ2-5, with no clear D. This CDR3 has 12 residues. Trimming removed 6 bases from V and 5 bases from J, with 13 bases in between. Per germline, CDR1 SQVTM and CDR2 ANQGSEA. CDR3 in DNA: TGCAGCGTCTTAACCCTGGCGGAGACCCAGTACTTC. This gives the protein CSVLTLAETQYF.

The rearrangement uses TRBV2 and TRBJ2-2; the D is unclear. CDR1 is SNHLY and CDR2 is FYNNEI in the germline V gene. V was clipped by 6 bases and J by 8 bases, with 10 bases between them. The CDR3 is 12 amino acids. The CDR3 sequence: CASREQLGELFF. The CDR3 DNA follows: TGTGCCAGCAGGGAGCAATTGGGGGAGCTGTTTTTT.

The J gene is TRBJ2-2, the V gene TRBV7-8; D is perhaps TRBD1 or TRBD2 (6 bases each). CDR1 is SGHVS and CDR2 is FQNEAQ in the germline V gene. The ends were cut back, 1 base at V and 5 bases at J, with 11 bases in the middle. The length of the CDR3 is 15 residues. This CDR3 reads CASSLGRDITGELFF. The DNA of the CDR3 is TGTGCCAGCAGCTTAGGGCGGGACATTACCGGGGAGCTGTTTTTT.

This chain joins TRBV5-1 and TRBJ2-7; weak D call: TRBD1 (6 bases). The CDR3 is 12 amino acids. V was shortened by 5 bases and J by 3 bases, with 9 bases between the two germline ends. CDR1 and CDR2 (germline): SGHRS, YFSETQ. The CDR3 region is CASRAGDYEQYF. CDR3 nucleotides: TGCGCCAGCAGAGCAGGGGACTACGAGCAGTACTTC.

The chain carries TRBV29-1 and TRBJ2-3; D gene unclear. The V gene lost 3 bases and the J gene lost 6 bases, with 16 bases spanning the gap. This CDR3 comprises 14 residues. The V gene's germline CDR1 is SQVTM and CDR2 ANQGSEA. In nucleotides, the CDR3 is TGCAGCGTTGAGGTGGATCCGTCCGCGGATACGCAGTATTTT. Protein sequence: CSVEVDPSADTQYF.

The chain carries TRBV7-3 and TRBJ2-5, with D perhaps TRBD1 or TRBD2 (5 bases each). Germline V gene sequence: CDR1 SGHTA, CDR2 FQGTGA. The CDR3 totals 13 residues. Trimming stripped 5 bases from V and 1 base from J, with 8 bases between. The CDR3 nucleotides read TGTGCCAGCAGCATCGGGACCCAAGAGACCCAGTACTTC. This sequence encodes CASSIGTQETQYF.

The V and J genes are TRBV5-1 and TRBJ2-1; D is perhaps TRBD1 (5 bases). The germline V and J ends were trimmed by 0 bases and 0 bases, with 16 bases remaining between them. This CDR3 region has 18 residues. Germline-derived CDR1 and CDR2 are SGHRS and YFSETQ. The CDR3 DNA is TGCGCCAGCAGCTTGGCCCCAATGACAGTTAGCTCCTACAATGAGCAGTTCTTC. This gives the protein CASSLAPMTVSSYNEQFF.

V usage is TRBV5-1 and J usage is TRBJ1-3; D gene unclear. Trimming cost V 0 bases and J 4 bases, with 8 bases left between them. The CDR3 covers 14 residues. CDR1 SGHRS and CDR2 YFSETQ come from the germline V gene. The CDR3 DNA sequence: TGCGCCAGCAGCTTGGGGCAGGAGGGAAACACCATATATTTT. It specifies CASSLGQEGNTIYF.

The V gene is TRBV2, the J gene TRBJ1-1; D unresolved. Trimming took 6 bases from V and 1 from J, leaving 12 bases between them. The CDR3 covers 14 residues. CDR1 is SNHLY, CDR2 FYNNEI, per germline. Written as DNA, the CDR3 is TGTGCCAGCAGCTGGAGGGATGCGAACACTGAAGCTTTCTTT. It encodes CASSWRDANTEAFF.

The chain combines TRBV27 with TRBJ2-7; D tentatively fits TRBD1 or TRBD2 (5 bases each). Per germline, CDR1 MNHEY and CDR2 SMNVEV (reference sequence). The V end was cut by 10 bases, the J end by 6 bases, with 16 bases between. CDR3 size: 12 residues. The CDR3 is CATGSKVGEQYF. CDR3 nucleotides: TGTGCCACAGGGAGTAAGGTTGGCGAGCAGTACTTC.

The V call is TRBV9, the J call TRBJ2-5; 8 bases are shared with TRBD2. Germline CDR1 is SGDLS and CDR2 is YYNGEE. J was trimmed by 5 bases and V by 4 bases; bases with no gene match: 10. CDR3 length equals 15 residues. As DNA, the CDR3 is TGTGCCAGCAGCCCGCGGGGGGCAGGGCAGGAGACCCAGTACTTC. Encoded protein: CASSPRGAGQETQYF.